This is a list of T cell receptor beta chains from one sample in a study of beta chain features in type 1 diabetes. Some clones are missing from TCRdb's copy, which holds only in-frame ones; the method was immunoSEQ multiplex PCR. The data hold about 340,000 clones, with roughly 8% observed a single time. The sample taken for sequencing was central memory CD4+ T cells from blood. These receptors were obtained from a woman between 18 and 29 years old in good health. CDR3s include the opening cysteine and the closing phenylalanine or tryptophan. The order of the fields is J gene, V gene, CDR3 protein.

J gene: TRBJ2-5; V gene: TRBV18; CDR3 protein: CASSPSKETQYF
J gene: TRBJ2-5; V gene: TRBV5-4; CDR3 protein: CASSLGEGLLETQYF
J gene: TRBJ2-3; V gene: TRBV7-9; CDR3 protein: CASSWGRAGTDTQYF
J gene: TRBJ1-4; V gene: TRBV18; CDR3 protein: CASSPDRLATNEKLFF
J gene: TRBJ2-1; V gene: TRBV10-3; CDR3 protein: CAIQGTGRGEQFF
J gene: TRBJ2-5; V gene: TRBV18; CDR3 protein: CASSPPGSVETQYF
J gene: TRBJ2-5; V gene: TRBV7-9; CDR3 protein: CASSRTGHQETQYF
J gene: TRBJ1-2; V gene: TRBV28; CDR3 protein: CASSSQGFGYTF
J gene: TRBJ2-7; V gene: TRBV4-2; CDR3 protein: CASSQDYGSSYEQYF
J gene: TRBJ1-2; V gene: TRBV16; CDR3 protein: CASSQFRGYGYTF
J gene: TRBJ1-3; V gene: TRBV18; CDR3 protein: CASSPRGVSGNTIYF
J gene: TRBJ2-7; V gene: TRBV6-5; CDR3 protein: CASRLSIWLVGEQYF
J gene: TRBJ1-1; V gene: TRBV6-6; CDR3 protein: CASMGWAPSQAFF
J gene: TRBJ2-6; V gene: TRBV2; CDR3 protein: CASILDRDGANVLTF
J gene: TRBJ2-5; V gene: TRBV7-2; CDR3 protein: CASSPDYNQETQYF
J gene: TRBJ2-5; V gene: TRBV4-2; CDR3 protein: CASSQDRASGLQYF
J gene: TRBJ1-1; V gene: TRBV7-9; CDR3 protein: CASSSALGANTEAFF
J gene: TRBJ2-5; V gene: TRBV7-2; CDR3 protein: CASSSNSRDISETQYF
J gene: TRBJ1-4; V gene: TRBV11-1; CDR3 protein: CASSRNRFGEKLFF
J gene: TRBJ2-4; V gene: TRBV14; CDR3 protein: CASSQVGSKNIQYF
J gene: TRBJ1-1; V gene: TRBV18; CDR3 protein: CATFDRVRTEAFF
J gene: TRBJ1-1; V gene: TRBV7-3; CDR3 protein: CATRTGQNTEAFF
J gene: TRBJ1-4; V gene: TRBV7-9; CDR3 protein: CASSYGQGSEKLFF
J gene: TRBJ1-1; V gene: TRBV7-8; CDR3 protein: CASSREQGVGIYTEAFF
J gene: TRBJ2-5; V gene: TRBV10-1; CDR3 protein: CASSESSRLQLRGQETQYF
J gene: TRBJ2-1; V gene: TRBV6-1; CDR3 protein: CASSPSGSGYNEQFF
J gene: TRBJ2-7; V gene: TRBV4-1; CDR3 protein: CASSLGTSGTEQYF
J gene: TRBJ2-7; V gene: TRBV6-1; CDR3 protein: CASGSYEQYF
J gene: TRBJ1-2; V gene: TRBV6-5; CDR3 protein: CASSSRTGQTNYGYTF
J gene: TRBJ2-5; V gene: TRBV9; CDR3 protein: CASSETSGQETQYF
J gene: TRBJ2-1; V gene: TRBV7-3; CDR3 protein: CASSSGAGGAYNEQFF
J gene: TRBJ2-1; V gene: TRBV6-6; CDR3 protein: CASAKASGIVNEQFF
J gene: TRBJ2-5; V gene: TRBV7-2; CDR3 protein: CASSLHLEETQYF
J gene: TRBJ2-1; V gene: TRBV9; CDR3 protein: CASSDSRASAPNEQFF
J gene: TRBJ2-3; V gene: TRBV7-3; CDR3 protein: CASSTQGGHTDTQYF
J gene: TRBJ2-7; V gene: TRBV5-1; CDR3 protein: CASNRQGFGYEQYF
J gene: TRBJ2-6; V gene: TRBV6-5; CDR3 protein: CASSEGTGANVLTF
J gene: TRBJ2-7; V gene: TRBV18; CDR3 protein: CASSPDPGLAGAQYF
J gene: TRBJ2-2; V gene: TRBV10-3; CDR3 protein: CAITTTGTSGHGELFF
J gene: TRBJ1-1; V gene: TRBV2; CDR3 protein: CASSAGQAPGTEAFF
J gene: TRBJ2-3; V gene: TRBV7-8; CDR3 protein: CASSSAGFYTDTQYF
J gene: TRBJ2-7; V gene: TRBV29-1; CDR3 protein: CSVARLAGGRGEQYF
J gene: TRBJ1-2; V gene: TRBV28; CDR3 protein: CASSSGVLKAF
J gene: TRBJ1-1; V gene: TRBV7-2; CDR3 protein: CASSLVAGVNTEAFF
J gene: TRBJ2-7; V gene: TRBV28; CDR3 protein: CASSLDSEQYF
J gene: TRBJ2-5; V gene: TRBV19; CDR3 protein: CASSIQGRETQYF
J gene: TRBJ1-2; V gene: TRBV15; CDR3 protein: CATSRDDGVGYTF
J gene: TRBJ1-2; V gene: TRBV5-1; CDR3 protein: CASSLEGETNYGYTF
J gene: TRBJ2-1; V gene: TRBV11-1; CDR3 protein: CASSNKAGLHFNEQFF
J gene: TRBJ2-2; V gene: TRBV11-2; CDR3 protein: CASSFPETSIAGELFF
J gene: TRBJ2-1; V gene: TRBV23-1; CDR3 protein: CASSQSSVLRTSGSNNEQFF
J gene: TRBJ1-2; V gene: TRBV28; CDR3 protein: CASRRDPTNYGYTF
J gene: TRBJ2-1; V gene: TRBV4-1; CDR3 protein: CASSQGSGTSFNEQFF
J gene: TRBJ2-7; V gene: TRBV27; CDR3 protein: CATRSGGSLYEQYF
J gene: TRBJ2-4; V gene: TRBV7-9; CDR3 protein: CASSRVEGTDIQYF
J gene: TRBJ2-3; V gene: TRBV13; CDR3 protein: CASSPPSPFF
J gene: TRBJ2-3; V gene: TRBV10-3; CDR3 protein: CAISGLGTDTQYF
J gene: TRBJ2-7; V gene: TRBV11-1; CDR3 protein: CASSSRLQESEQYF